The 29 T cell receptor beta chains reported below all come from one sample, sequenced in a study of OX40 agonist ivuxolimab in advanced cancers. Assay used: immunoSEQ multiplex PCR; TCRdb lists only in-frame clones, some missing. The sample gives roughly 81,000 clones, roughly 94% of which show up once; about 10% is in the top ten. The source was CD4+ or CD8+ T cells sorted from blood, collected in a trial of the OX40 agonist ivuxolimab. These receptors came from an adult with an advanced solid tumor such as melanoma, head and neck, liver or kidney cancer.

The chain is built from TRBV7-2 and TRBJ1-5; the D is unclear. The CDR3 is 17 residues long. From germline, CDR1 is SGHTA and CDR2 FQGNSA. V lost 2 bases to trimming and J lost 0 bases, with 14 bases between them. CDR3 amino acids: CASSLSAGAYSNQPQHF. In nucleotides, the CDR3 is TGTGCCAGCAGCTTATCGGCAGGCGCCTATAGCAATCAGCCCCAGCATTTT.

The chain has TRBV7-2 and TRBJ2-1; tentatively, D is TRBD2 (6 bases). Looked up from germline, CDR1 is SGHTA and CDR2 is FQGNSA. V dropped 5 bases and J dropped 7 bases, with 12 bases sitting between them. The CDR3 covers 13 residues. The CDR3 region has the DNA TGTGCCAGCAGCCCGTGGAGGGGTAATGAGCAGTTCTTC. It encodes CASSPWRGNEQFF.

This chain joins TRBV5-1 and TRBJ2-3; 13 nucleotides align to TRBD2. CDR3 length: 16 amino acids. CDR1 and CDR2 (germline): SGHRS, YFSETQ. V was pared by 4 bases and J by 3 bases, with 5 bases of the junction left unmatched. CDR3 region: CASSGGTSGKTDTQYF. CDR3 bases: TGCGCCAGCAGCGGCGGGACTAGCGGGAAAACAGATACGCAGTATTTT.

The CDR3 here is CASSSDRVGEKLFF. In DNA form, the CDR3 reads TGTGCCAGCAGCTCGGACAGGGTCGGTGAAAAACTGTTTTTT. V and J are TRBV5-4 and TRBJ1-4, with TRBD1 matching 8 bases. Germline V gives CDR1 SGHNT, CDR2 YYREEE (reference sequence). With 3 bases clipped from V and 7 bases from J, the junction kept 5 bases outside the gene matches. The CDR3 has 14 residues.

A note on this clone: The conserved final phenylalanine or tryptophan is absent from the CDR3, which likely points to a read error. Because the CDR3's place on the DNA is in doubt, the DNA is left out and the CDR3 is given as listed by TCRdb. V is TRBV5-6 and J is TRBJ2-3; whether TRBD2, the table's D call, matches the DNA was not checked. The CDR3 sequence runs 12 residues, both termini included. The germline V gene has CDR1 SGHDT and CDR2 YYEEEE. CDR3 sequence reads: CASSLGGLAGEV.

This clone was counted only a few times. The rearrangement links TRBV6-6 to TRBJ1-1, with a possible D match to TRBD1 (5 bases). This CDR3 spans 13 amino acids. V lost 7 bases, J lost 3 bases, and 12 bases lay in between. The germline CDR1 and CDR2 sequences are MNHNY and SVGAGI (reference sequence). The CDR3 DNA follows: TGTGCCAGCACTCCCGGACAACACACTGAAGCTTTCTTT. It encodes CASTPGQHTEAFF.

The V and J genes are TRBV14 and TRBJ1-4; no clear D. Trimming took off 2 bases at V and 0 bases at J, with 7 bases between the two ends. Germline assignment: CDR1 SGHDN and CDR2 FVKESK. The CDR3 has 15 residues. The CDR3 is CASSQKTSTNEKLFF. CDR3 sequence (DNA): TGTGCCAGCAGCCAAAAGACGTCAACTAATGAAAAACTGTTTTTT.

This clone was seen a single time. Other DNA variants within this sample encode the same CDR3. The chain has TRBV30 and TRBJ2-7; D uncertain. The CDR3 extends over 12 amino acids. V shed 0 bases and J shed 6 bases, with 9 bases lying between them. Per the germline V gene, CDR1 is GTSNPN and CDR2 is SVGIG (reference sequence). CDR3 residues: CAWSVLGFEQYF. CDR3 DNA sequence: TGTGCCTGGAGTGTTCTGGGTTTCGAGCAGTACTTC.

V usage is TRBV11-3 and J usage is TRBJ1-1; D perhaps matches TRBD1 (5 bases). Germline V gene data show CDR1 as SGHNT and CDR2 as YENEEA. The CDR3 has 12 amino acids. The V gene lost 5 bases and the J gene lost 5 bases, with 9 bases spanning the gap. The CDR3: CASSAWGTEAFF. In DNA, the CDR3 is TGTGCCAGCAGCGCTTGGGGGACTGAAGCTTTCTTT.

The chain recombines TRBV15 with TRBJ1-5; 7 positions match TRBD1. The CDR3 has 16 residues. V shed 0 bases, J shed 2 bases, and the junction held 4 bases outside the gene matches. CDR1 is LNHNV and CDR2 is YYDKDF in the germline V gene (reference sequence). CDR3 in DNA: TGTGCCACCAGCAGAGAGAGGGGGCAGGGCAATCAGCCCCAGCATTTT. Its translation is CATSRERGQGNQPQHF.

The chain joins TRBV9 to TRBJ2-1, with TRBD2 identical over 10 bases. CDR1 and CDR2 from the germline V gene are SGDLS and YYNGEE. The length of the CDR3 is 15 residues. J lost 8 bases, V lost 0 bases, and 5 bases had no gene match. The CDR3 DNA is TGTGCCAGCAGCGTAGCTAGCGGGAGTGGCTATGAGCAGTTCTTC. Its protein product is CASSVASGSGYEQFF.

This clone was detected once. The rearrangement links TRBV6-1 to TRBJ2-7, with D uncertain. Germline CDR1 reads MNHNS; CDR2 reads SASEGT. The ends were cut back, 3 bases at V and 0 bases at J, with 3 bases in the middle. The CDR3 runs 12 residues. CDR3 region: CASSDSSYEQYF. The CDR3 nucleotides read TGTGCCAGCAGTGACAGCTCCTACGAGCAGTACTTC.

The chain joins TRBV11-2 to TRBJ2-5; D remains unclear. The germline V and J ends were trimmed by 1 base and 2 bases, with 8 bases remaining between them. CDR1 and CDR2 (germline): SGHAT, FQNNGV. This CDR3 is 14 amino acids long. DNA for the CDR3: TGTGCCAGCAGCTTAGCGGCACAACAAGAGACCCAGTACTTC. Protein sequence: CASSLAAQQETQYF.

This chain joins TRBV21-1 and TRBJ2-2; the table gives TRBD1 as D, unverified against the DNA. TRBV21-1 is labeled a pseudogene. CDR3 length: 13 amino acids. Here the CDR3 reads CASSRGHTGELFF. The DNA of the CDR3 is TGTGCCAGCAGCAGGGGGCATACCGGGGAGCTGTTTTTT.

V usage is TRBV4-3 and J usage is TRBJ2-3, with a possible D match to TRBD2 (6 bases). Germline V lookup: CDR1 LGHNA, CDR2 YSLEER. The CDR3 has 15 amino acids. Trimming took 1 base from V and 5 from J, leaving 13 bases between them. The CDR3 reads CASSQGYGRGDTQYF. The CDR3 DNA sequence: TGCGCCAGCAGCCAAGGATACGGGCGGGGAGATACGCAGTATTTT.

The chain employs TRBV6-5 and TRBJ2-3; TRBD1 aligns across 7 bases. CDR3 length equals 14 residues. Germline lookup yields CDR1 MNHEY and CDR2 SVGAGI. Losses at the gene ends were 2 bases for V and 6 bases for J; bases not matched to a gene: 5. The CDR3 nucleotides are TGTGCCAGCAGTTACGCCACAGGGGCCGATACGCAGTATTTT. Amino acids: CASSYATGADTQYF.

J is TRBJ2-2 and V is TRBV5-8; D unclear. The CDR3 length is 16 residues. Per the germline V gene, CDR1 is SGHTS and CDR2 is YDEGEE. V dropped 2 bases and J dropped 1 base, with 12 bases sitting between them. CDR3 sequence reads: CASSLVQYRNTGELFF. CDR3 DNA sequence: TGTGCCAGCAGCTTAGTGCAGTACCGGAACACCGGGGAGCTGTTTTTT.

J is TRBJ2-5 and V is TRBV5-3, with a tentative D call TRBD2 (5 bases). TRBV5-3 is an ORF; its function is uncertain. The length of the CDR3 is 15 residues. The germline V and J ends were trimmed by 1 base and 4 bases, with 14 bases remaining between them. CDR3 coding DNA: TGTGCCAGAAGCTTGACTGAGGACGGAGGAGAGACCCAGTACTTC. Translated: CARSLTEDGGETQYF.

The rearrangement uses TRBV4-2 and TRBJ1-5; 7 bases line up with TRBD1. Germline-derived CDR1 and CDR2 are LGHNA and YNFKEQ. Trimming took 1 base from V and 4 from J; bases not matched to a gene: 4. The length of the CDR3 is 15 residues. CDR3 bases: TGTGCCAGCAGCCAAGTCGCAGGGGGAAATCAGCCCCAGCATTTT. Translated: CASSQVAGGNQPQHF.

This chain uses TRBV10-3 with TRBJ2-1; 7 bases line up with TRBD2. Germline CDR1 reads ENHRY; CDR2 reads SYGVKD. This CDR3 has 17 amino acids. V lost 3 bases and J lost 7; bases outside the gene matches: 15. CDR3 bases: TGTGCCATCAGTGACTTCGTGGGGAGGGCCGAGGAGAATGAGCAGTTCTTC. Encoded protein: CAISDFVGRAEENEQFF.

The chain couples TRBV9 to TRBJ2-4; D not certain. The CDR3 length is 16 residues. Trimming left V 4 bases short and J 0 bases short, with 14 bases between. Germline V gene data show CDR1 as SGDLS and CDR2 as YYNGEE. The CDR3 coding sequence is TGTGCCAGCAGCCCTACGGTAGTACTAGCCAAAAACATTCAGTACTTC. It codes for CASSPTVVLAKNIQYF.

The CDR3 bases are TGTGCCAGCAGTGGTTATAGCGGGGTGGGCGGGTTCTTC. Encoded protein: CASSGYSGVGGFF. V usage is TRBV2 and J usage is TRBJ2-1, with TRBD2 identical over 8 bases. This CDR3 has 13 residues. CDR1 and CDR2 (germline): SNHLY, FYNNEI. Unmatched junction bases numbered 11, after V lost 4 bases and J lost 15 bases.

This chain connects TRBV19 to TRBJ2-1; 7 nucleotides align to TRBD2. The CDR3 length is 15 residues. J lost 5 bases, V lost 1 base, and 5 bases had no gene match. Per germline, CDR1 LNHDA and CDR2 SQIVND (reference sequence). The CDR3 loop is CASSIGGSENNEQFF. CDR3 DNA sequence: TGTGCCAGTAGTATAGGCGGGAGTGAGAACAATGAGCAGTTCTTC.

The table lists this clone with a count of one. The V gene is TRBV28, the J gene TRBJ1-5; TRBD1 might be the D (5 bases). The V gene's germline CDR1 is MDHEN and CDR2 SYDVKM. Trimming took off 7 bases at V and 7 bases at J, with 17 bases between the two ends. The CDR3 spans 14 residues. For the CDR3, the DNA is TGTGCCAGCACGTTGGGGGGTCGCGGGCAGCCCCAGCATTTT. Its protein is CASTLGGRGQPQHF.

V gene TRBV18 combines with J gene TRBJ2-7, with 10 bases fitting TRBD1. This CDR3 has 14 residues. Germline V gives CDR1 KGHSH, CDR2 LQKENI. Unmatched junction bases numbered 1, after V lost 3 bases and J lost 2 bases. In DNA form, the CDR3 reads TGTGCCAGCTCACCTGGGACAGGGGCCTACGAGCAGTACTTC. This sequence encodes CASSPGTGAYEQYF.

This chain connects TRBV14 to TRBJ1-4, with D unclear. Trimming cost V 3 bases and J 0 bases, with 8 bases left between them. Germline V gene lookup returns CDR1 SGHDN and CDR2 FVKESK. The CDR3 totals 15 residues. CDR3 nucleotides: TGTGCCAGCAGCCAGAGAGTTCCAACTAATGAAAAACTGTTTTTT. It encodes CASSQRVPTNEKLFF. Full variable domain (remainder filled in from reference TRBV14 and TRBJ1-4): EAGVTQFPSHSVIEKGQTVTLRCDPISGHDNLYWYRRVMGKEIKFLLHFVKESKQDESGMPNNRFLAERTGGTYSTLKVQPAELEDSGVYFCASSQRVPTNEKLFFGSGTQLSVL.

The chain employs TRBV9 and TRBJ2-1; 8 positions agree with TRBD1. The germline V gene encodes CDR1 SGDLS and CDR2 YYNGEE. The CDR3 runs 15 residues. V gave up 1 base and J gave up 0 bases; unmatched junction bases: 0. In DNA form, the CDR3 reads TGTGCCAGCAGCGTAACAGGGGGCTCCTACAATGAGCAGTTCTTC. It yields the protein CASSVTGGSYNEQFF.

The V and J genes are TRBV7-6 and TRBJ2-7; no reliable D call. Germline V gene lookup returns CDR1 SGHVS and CDR2 FNYEAQ. CDR3 length equals 13 residues. The V gene lost 5 bases and the J gene lost 0 bases, with 8 bases spanning the gap. This CDR3 reads CASSHGGSYEQYF. CDR3 sequence (DNA): TGTGCCAGCAGCCACGGTGGCTCCTACGAGCAGTACTTC.

The V gene is TRBV6-5, the J gene TRBJ2-1, with 7 bases lining up with TRBD2. J was trimmed by 7 bases and V by 0 bases; bases with no gene match: 6. The CDR3 totals 15 residues. Per the germline V gene, CDR1 is MNHEY and CDR2 is SVGAGI. The CDR3 region has the DNA TGTGCCAGCAGTTACTCGGGGGGGTCGGGAAATGAGCAGTTCTTC. It encodes CASSYSGGSGNEQFF.